The clone carrying this T cell receptor beta chain is a singleton in its sample. Its antigen is undetermined. This entry is derived from a study of cytomegalovirus exposure and HLA in healthy donors. General study findings and limits: The study designated fewer than 200 TCR beta chains cytomegalovirus-associated.

Generated by immunoSEQ multiplex PCR, the TCRdb table keeps only in-frame clones and is missing some. The sample contains some 70,000 clones, roughly 96% of which appear only once. This sequence originates from a man between 18 and 29 years old in good health and CMV-seronegative. The sequenced material came from PBMCs.

The CDR3 coding sequence is TGTGCCTGGAGTGTACTCGGCAGGGCGCGAGCGTCTGGGCAGTTCTTC. Translating it yields CAWSVLGRARASGQFF. The chain joins TRBV30 to TRBJ2-1; tentatively, D is TRBD1 (5 bases). Germline CDR1 reads GTSNPN; CDR2 reads SVGIG (reference sequence). Between the trimmed V and J ends, which lost 0 bases and 12 bases, there was a span of 24 bases. The CDR3 is 16 amino acids.